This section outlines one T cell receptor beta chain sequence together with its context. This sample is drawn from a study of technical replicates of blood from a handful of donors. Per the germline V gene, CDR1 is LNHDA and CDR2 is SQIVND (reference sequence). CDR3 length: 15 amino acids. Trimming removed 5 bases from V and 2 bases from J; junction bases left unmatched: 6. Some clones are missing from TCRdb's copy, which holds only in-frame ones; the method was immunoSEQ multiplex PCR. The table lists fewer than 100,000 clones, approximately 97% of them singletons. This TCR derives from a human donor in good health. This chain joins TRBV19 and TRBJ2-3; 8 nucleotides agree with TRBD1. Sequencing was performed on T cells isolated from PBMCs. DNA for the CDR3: TGTGCCAGTAGTCTTCGACAGGGGTACACAGATACGCAGTATTTT. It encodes CASSLRQGYTDTQYF.